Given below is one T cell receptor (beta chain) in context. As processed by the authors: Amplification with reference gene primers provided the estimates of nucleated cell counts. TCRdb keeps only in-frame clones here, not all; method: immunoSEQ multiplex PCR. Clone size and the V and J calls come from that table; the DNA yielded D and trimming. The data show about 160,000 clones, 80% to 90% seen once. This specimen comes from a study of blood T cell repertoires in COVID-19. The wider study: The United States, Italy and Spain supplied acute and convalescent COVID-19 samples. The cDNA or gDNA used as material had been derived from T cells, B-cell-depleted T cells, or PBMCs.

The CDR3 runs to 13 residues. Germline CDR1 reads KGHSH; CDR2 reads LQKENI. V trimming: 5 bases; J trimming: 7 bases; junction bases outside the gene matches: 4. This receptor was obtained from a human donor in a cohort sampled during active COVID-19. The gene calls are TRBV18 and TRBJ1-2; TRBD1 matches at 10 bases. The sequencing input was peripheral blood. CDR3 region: CASSADRGPGYTF. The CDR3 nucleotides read TGTGCCAGCTCAGCCGACAGGGGGCCTGGCTACACCTTC.